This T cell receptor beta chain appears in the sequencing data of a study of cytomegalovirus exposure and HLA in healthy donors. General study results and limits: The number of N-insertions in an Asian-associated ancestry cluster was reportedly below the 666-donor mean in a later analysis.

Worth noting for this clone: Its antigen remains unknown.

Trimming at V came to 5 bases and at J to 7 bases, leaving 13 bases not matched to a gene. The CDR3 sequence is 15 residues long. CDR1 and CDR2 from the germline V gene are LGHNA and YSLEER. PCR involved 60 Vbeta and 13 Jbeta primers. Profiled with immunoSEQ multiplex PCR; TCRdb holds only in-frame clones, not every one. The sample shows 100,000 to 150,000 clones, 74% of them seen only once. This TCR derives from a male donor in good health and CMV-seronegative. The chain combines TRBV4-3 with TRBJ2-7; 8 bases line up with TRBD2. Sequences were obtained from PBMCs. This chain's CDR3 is CASSNVGGGTSEQYF. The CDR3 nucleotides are TGCGCCAGCAGCAATGTGGGCGGGGGGACGTCGGAGCAGTACTTC.